The T cell receptor (beta chain) under discussion was sequenced for a study of T cell clonality in common variable immunodeficiency. Findings of the study overall: Common variable immunodeficiency TCR beta sequences reportedly had fewer deletions and N-nucleotide insertions.

Caucasian heritage predominated among both patients and controls. Profiling relied on immunoSEQ multiplex PCR, and the TCRdb table lists in-frame clones only, not all of them. The sample was found to contain around 16,000 clones, and every one recurs. With respect to this clone: The target antigen is unknown. The CDR3 is cut off 3 residues early in the read; its end comes from the germline J gene.

Trimming took off 8 bases at V and 0 bases at J, with 20 bases between the two ends. The CDR3 covers 18 residues. In germline, CDR1 is LNHDA, CDR2 SQIVND (reference sequence). V usage is TRBV19 and J usage is TRBJ2-6, with D perhaps matching TRBD1 (5 bases). The sequencing sample was made of peripheral blood mononuclear cells. This TCR was sampled from a human donor with common variable immunodeficiency. The chain's CDR3 is CASSRRSRADSGANVLTF. The DNA read from the CDR3 is TGTGCCAGTTCGCGGCGGAGCAGGGCAGACTCTGGGGCCAACGTC.